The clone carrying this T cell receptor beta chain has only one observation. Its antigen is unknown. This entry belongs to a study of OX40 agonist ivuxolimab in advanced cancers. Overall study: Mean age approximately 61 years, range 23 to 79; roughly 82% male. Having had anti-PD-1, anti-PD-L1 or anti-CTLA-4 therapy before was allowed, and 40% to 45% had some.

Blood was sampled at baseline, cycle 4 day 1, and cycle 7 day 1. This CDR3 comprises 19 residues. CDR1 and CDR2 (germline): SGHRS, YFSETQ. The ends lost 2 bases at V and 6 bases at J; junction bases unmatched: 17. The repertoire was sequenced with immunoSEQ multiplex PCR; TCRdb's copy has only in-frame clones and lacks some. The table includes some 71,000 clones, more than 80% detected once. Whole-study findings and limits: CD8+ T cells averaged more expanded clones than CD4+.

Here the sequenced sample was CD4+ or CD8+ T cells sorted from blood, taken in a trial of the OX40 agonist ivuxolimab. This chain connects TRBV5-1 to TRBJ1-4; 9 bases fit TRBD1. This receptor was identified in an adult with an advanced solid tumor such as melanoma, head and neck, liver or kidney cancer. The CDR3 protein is CASSLPRQGDISRDEKLFF. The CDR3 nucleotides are TGCGCCAGCAGCTTACCACGACAGGGGGATATCAGTAGAGATGAAAAACTGTTTTTT.